The 21 T cell receptor beta chains reported below all come from one sample, sequenced in a study of beta chain features in type 1 diabetes. Isolated RNA was reverse transcribed in full, so expressed TCRB transcripts were sequenced. Clones were sequenced by immunoSEQ multiplex PCR, and TCRdb holds only the in-frame ones, with some missing. The data contain about 360,000 clones, roughly 12% of them singletons. Sequenced sample: naive CD4+ T cells from blood. The receptors come from a man aged 18-30 years in good health.

J is TRBJ2-7 and V is TRBV7-9; D is perhaps TRBD2 (6 bases). The germline V gene has CDR1 SEHNR and CDR2 FQNEAQ (reference sequence). The CDR3 is 11 amino acids. With 3 bases removed from V and 6 bases from J, the gap between germline ends came to 6 bases. The CDR3 bases are TGTGCCAGCAGCTTCGGGGGCGAGCAGTACTTC. Its translation is CASSFGGEQYF. Looking up the rest from reference TRBV7-9 and TRBJ2-7 gives the full variable domain: DTGVSQNPRHKITKRGQNVTFRCDPISEHNRLYWYRQTLGQGPEFLTYFQNEAQLEKSRLLSDRFSAERPKGSFSTLEIQRTEQGDSAMYLCASSFGGEQYFGPGTRLTVT.

This clone was observed a few times. The rearrangement uses TRBV10-3 and TRBJ2-5; TRBD1 is a possible D gene (5 bases). This CDR3 region has 14 residues. With 2 bases removed from V and 1 base from J, the gap between germline ends came to 8 bases. The germline V gene encodes CDR1 ENHRY and CDR2 SYGVKD. This CDR3 is CAISEGAAQETQYF. CDR3 nucleotide sequence: TGTGCCATCAGTGAGGGGGCAGCCCAAGAGACCCAGTACTTC.

This chain joins TRBV9 and TRBJ2-5, with D possibly being TRBD1 (7 bases). This CDR3 is built from 17 residues. V was clipped by 4 bases and J by 4 bases, with 23 bases between them. Germline values: CDR1 SGDLS, CDR2 YYNGEE. The CDR3 region has the DNA TGTGCCAGCAGCCCGACAGGGTCTAGCGTGCTGGGAGAGACCCAGTACTTC. This sequence encodes CASSPTGSSVLGETQYF.

This CDR3 is CASSLGLGRNIQYF. The DNA of the CDR3 is TGTGCCAGCAGCTTAGGTTTGGGGAGAAACATTCAGTACTTC. J is TRBJ2-4 and V is TRBV7-2; maybe TRBD2 (5 bases). CDR1 is SGHTA and CDR2 is FQGNSA in the germline V gene. The CDR3 has 14 residues. V was trimmed by 1 base and J by 6 bases, leaving 10 bases between them. Using reference TRBV7-2 and TRBJ2-4 for the parts outside the CDR3, the full variable domain is GAGVSQSPSNKVTEKGKDVELRCDPISGHTALYWYRQSLGQGLEFLIYFQGNSAPDKSGLPSDRFSAERTGGSVSTLTIQRTQQEDSAVYLCASSLGLGRNIQYFGAGTRLSVL.

In DNA form, the CDR3 reads TGTGCCAGCAGTGGAACAGGGGGGGCCTATGGCTACACCTTC. It codes for CASSGTGGAYGYTF. This chain links TRBV6-1 with TRBJ1-2; 8 bases line up with TRBD1. Per germline, CDR1 MNHNS and CDR2 SASEGT. V was clipped by 4 bases and J by 4 bases; unmatched bases: 5. The CDR3 consists of 14 residues.

The rearrangement joins TRBV18 to TRBJ2-7; 7 bases fit TRBD1. There are 13 residues in the CDR3. Unmatched junction bases numbered 4, after V lost 4 bases and J lost 4 bases. CDR1 is KGHSH and CDR2 is LQKENI in the germline V gene. CDR3 DNA sequence: TGTGCCAGCTCACTGGGACAGCCTTACGAGCAGTACTTC. Protein: CASSLGQPYEQYF.

The chain links TRBV9 to TRBJ2-2; D uncertain. CDR1 and CDR2 (germline): SGDLS, YYNGEE. V was shortened by 0 bases and J by 0 bases, with 6 bases between the two germline ends. The CDR3 extends over 15 amino acids. DNA of the CDR3: TGTGCCAGCAGCGTAGGCCGCGCGAACACCGGGGAGCTGTTTTTT. It codes for CASSVGRANTGELFF.

The sample holds a few counts of this clone. This chain joins TRBV15 and TRBJ2-3, with D possibly TRBD1 on 6 matching bases. The CDR3 loop spans 15 amino acids. Deletions cut 5 bases from V and 0 bases from J, with 12 bases between. The germline V gene encodes CDR1 LNHNV and CDR2 YYDKDF (reference sequence). CDR3 nucleotides: TGTGCCACCAGCCAGGTTGGGACAAGCACAGATACGCAGTATTTT. Its protein is CATSQVGTSTDTQYF.

Here the CDR3 DNA reads TGTGCCTGGAGTGTACTGCGGGGGGCGCGGCGGACCCCCCTTCTTGGGGGCTACACCTTC. Its translation is CAWSVLRGARRTPLLGGYTF. The V gene is TRBV30, the J gene TRBJ1-2; perhaps TRBD1 as D (6 bases). This CDR3 spans 20 amino acids. The V gene lost 0 bases and the J gene lost 8 bases, with 34 bases spanning the gap. Germline-derived CDR1 and CDR2 are GTSNPN and SVGIG (reference sequence).

Many counts were recorded for this clone. This chain links TRBV20-1 with TRBJ1-4, with D maybe TRBD1 (5 bases). Germline CDR1 DFQATT, CDR2 SNEGSKA (reference sequence). The CDR3 is 10 amino acids. Trimming stripped 6 bases from V and 14 bases from J, with 13 bases between. This CDR3 is CSARTTRLFF. CDR3 DNA: TGCAGTGCCAGGACAACAAGGCTGTTTTTT.

This clone has more than one count but fewer than ten. Distinct nucleotide sequences in the sample also encode this CDR3. The chain joins TRBV5-1 to TRBJ2-1, with 9 bases matching TRBD2. The CDR3 has 15 residues. V dropped 0 bases and J dropped 5; count of bases not matched to a gene: 3. Germline CDR1 reads SGHRS; CDR2 reads YFSETQ. The CDR3 region has the DNA TGCGCCAGCAGCTTGGGACTAGCGGAAAACAATGAGCAGTTCTTC. It specifies CASSLGLAENNEQFF.

There are a few counts of this clone. The genes are TRBV5-1 and TRBJ2-1, with 9 positions matching TRBD2. This CDR3 spans 15 amino acids. V was clipped by 4 bases and J by 8 bases; unmatched bases: 10. CDR1 is SGHRS, CDR2 YFSETQ, per germline. The DNA of the CDR3 is TGCGCCAGCAGCATCTATAGCGGGAGACTCGATGAGCAGTTCTTC. Encoded protein: CASSIYSGRLDEQFF.

This clone was picked up many times. The rearrangement links TRBV7-2 to TRBJ2-1; D is undetermined. The CDR3 loop spans 15 amino acids. CDR1 and CDR2 from the germline V gene are SGHTA and FQGNSA. V lost 2 bases and J lost 1, with 9 bases in between. CDR3 DNA sequence: TGTGCCAGCAGCTTATGGTATCAGTCCTACAATGAGCAGTTCTTC. Residues: CASSLWYQSYNEQFF.

The V call is TRBV29-1, the J call TRBJ1-1; D remains ambiguous. CDR1 SQVTM and CDR2 ANQGSEA come from the germline V gene. The CDR3 contains 14 residues. V was pared by 7 bases and J by 0 bases, with 15 bases between. The CDR3 region is CSGRKFEMNTEAFF. CDR3 nucleotides: TGCAGCGGGCGGAAGTTTGAGATGAACACTGAAGCTTTCTTT.

This chain links TRBV30 with TRBJ2-7; 10 nucleotides align to TRBD1. Germline lookup yields CDR1 GTSNPN and CDR2 SVGIG (reference sequence). This CDR3 spans 13 amino acids. V was clipped by 8 bases and J by 3 bases; unmatched bases: 7. In DNA form, the CDR3 reads TGTGCCGGAAACCGGGACAGGGGCTACGAGCAGTACTTC. It translates to CAGNRDRGYEQYF.

This chain connects TRBV9 to TRBJ2-3; D may be TRBD2 (5 bases). The V and J ends lost 4 bases and 1 base respectively, with 10 bases between them. The CDR3 has 14 residues. Germline V gene lookup returns CDR1 SGDLS and CDR2 YYNGEE. CDR3 amino acids: CASSLSGGTDTQYF. CDR3 sequence (DNA): TGTGCCAGCAGCCTAAGCGGCGGCACAGATACGCAGTATTTT.

This clone was detected a few times. This chain links TRBV6-1 with TRBJ1-1, with D possibly being TRBD1 (6 bases). Trimming took 8 bases from V and 1 from J, leaving 11 bases between them. The CDR3 spans 13 residues. The germline CDR1 and CDR2 sequences are MNHNS and SASEGT. The CDR3 reads CASHRAPNTEAFF. The CDR3 DNA reads TGTGCCAGCCACAGGGCCCCGAACACTGAAGCTTTCTTT.

This clone was counted a few times. The V call is TRBV9, the J call TRBJ1-3; 7 bases are a match to TRBD1. With V trimmed by 3 bases and J by 2 bases, 14 bases remained unmatched. The CDR3 is 18 residues long. Germline values: CDR1 SGDLS, CDR2 YYNGEE. In DNA, the CDR3 is TGTGCCAGCAGCGCCCCAGCCGGTACAGGGGACGCTGGAAACACCATATATTTT. It is translated as CASSAPAGTGDAGNTIYF.

V and J are TRBV6-5 and TRBJ2-2; 7 bases align to TRBD2. The CDR3 length is 13 residues. Germline CDR1 reads MNHEY; CDR2 reads SVGAGI. V trimming: 10 bases; J trimming: 3 bases; junction bases outside the gene matches: 5. The CDR3 region is CATERGDTGELFF. The CDR3 DNA reads TGTGCCACCGAGCGGGGCGACACCGGGGAGCTGTTTTTT.

The J gene is TRBJ2-1, the V gene TRBV18; D is possibly TRBD1 (5 bases). Germline V CDR1 and CDR2: KGHSH, LQKENI. V dropped 3 bases and J dropped 10 bases, with 13 bases sitting between them. The CDR3 is 13 amino acids. The CDR3 loop is CASSPPGLGEQFF. CDR3 DNA: TGTGCCAGCTCACCGCCAGGGTTGGGGGAGCAGTTCTTC.

V is TRBV28 and J is TRBJ2-2, with 9 bases lining up with TRBD1. Germline CDR1 reads MDHEN; CDR2 reads SYDVKM. Trimming removed 9 bases from V and 4 bases from J; junction bases left unmatched: 6. The CDR3 sequence is 14 residues long. The CDR3 loop reads CASHRGQGTGELFF. The DNA for the CDR3 is TGTGCCAGTCACAGGGGGCAGGGCACCGGGGAGCTGTTTTTT.